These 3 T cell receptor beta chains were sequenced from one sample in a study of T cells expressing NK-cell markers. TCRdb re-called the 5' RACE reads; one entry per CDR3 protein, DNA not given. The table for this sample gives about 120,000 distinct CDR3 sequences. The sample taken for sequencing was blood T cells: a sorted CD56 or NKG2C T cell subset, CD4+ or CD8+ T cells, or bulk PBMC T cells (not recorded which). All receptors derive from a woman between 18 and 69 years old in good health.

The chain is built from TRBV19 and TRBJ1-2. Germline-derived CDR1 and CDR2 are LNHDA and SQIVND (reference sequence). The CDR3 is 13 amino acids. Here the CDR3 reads CASSIPIRRGYTF.

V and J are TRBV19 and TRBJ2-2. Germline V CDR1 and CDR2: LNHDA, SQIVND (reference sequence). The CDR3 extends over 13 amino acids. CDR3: CASSIRQTGELFF.

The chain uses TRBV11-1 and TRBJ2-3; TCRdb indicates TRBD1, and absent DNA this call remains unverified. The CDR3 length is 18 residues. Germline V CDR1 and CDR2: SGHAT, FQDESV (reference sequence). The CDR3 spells CASSRDLWSGADTDTQYF. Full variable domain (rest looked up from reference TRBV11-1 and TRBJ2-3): EAEVAQSPRYKITEKSQAVAFWCDPISGHATLYWYRQILGQGPELLVQFQDESVVDDSQLPKDRFSAERLKGVDSTLKIQPAELGDSAMYLCASSRDLWSGADTDTQYFGPGTRLTVL.